The sequence of this T cell receptor beta chain was determined in a study of control samples from healthy donors and cancer patients. The germline gives CDR1 MNHNS, CDR2 SASEGT. The CDR3 is 15 amino acids. Trimming took off 3 bases at V and 8 bases at J, with 14 bases between the two ends. Sequenced by immunoSEQ multiplex PCR; TCRdb stores in-frame clones only, minus some. The sample lists about 100,000 clones, approximately 92% occurring once. This TCR was recovered from a human donor in good health. The donor label of this sample is uncertain. The chain joins TRBV6-1 to TRBJ1-6; possible D gene TRBD1, 5 bases. Source material: blood. The CDR3 spells CASSEIRGAHSPLHF. In DNA form, the CDR3 reads TGTGCCAGCAGTGAGATTCGAGGGGCCCATTCACCCCTCCACTTT.